This TCR beta chain originates from a study of vaccination effects on CD4 cells after COVID-19. For the study at large: Participants were given two doses of BNT162b2 or mRNA-1273 vaccine.

Concerning this clone itself: Its antigen remains unidentified.

The junction had 10 bases not matched to a gene; V was cut back by 6 bases and J by 6 bases. The CDR3 is made up of 15 amino acids. Germline values: CDR1 MNHEY, CDR2 SMNVEV (reference sequence). Whole-study findings and limits: There was only 1 of 255 vaccine-induced clones in healthy vaccinees that cross-reacted with common cold coronaviruses.

Repertoires were generated with immunoSEQ multiplex PCR, while TCRdb's copy carries only in-frame clones and drops some. The data hold more than 40,000 clones, with roughly 76% observed a single time. Using viral peptide pools, the ViraFEST assay grew out antigen-specific CD4+ T cells prior to sequencing. The culture ran for around 10 days before CD4+ T cells were isolated. Nobody among the vaccine recipients had prior SARS-CoV-2 infection (nucleocapsid antibodies were negative). Each culture well received a few million PBMC. These cells were then cultured in IMDM with 8.5 to 10 IU/ml IL-2 and around 10 ug/ml peptides. On day 3 and again on day 7, half the medium was replaced with IL-2 medium.

The sequence came from a human donor who received a COVID-19 vaccine. The rearrangement uses TRBV27 and TRBJ2-7; 11 bases are a match to TRBD1. Sample: CD4+ T cells from PBMCs cultured with HCoV-OC43 spike peptides, taken before COVID-19 vaccination. Subset noted: HCoV-OC43 spike overlapping peptide pool stimulation. The CDR3 region is CASRRTSGTGGEQYF. Written as DNA, the CDR3 is TGTGCCAGCAGGCGCACCTCCGGGACAGGGGGCGAGCAGTACTTC.